A selection of T cell receptor beta chains follows, all from one sample in a study of cytomegalovirus exposure and HLA in healthy donors. Clones were sequenced by immunoSEQ multiplex PCR, and TCRdb holds only the in-frame ones, with some missing. Of under 110,000 clones listed, approximately 85% are singletons. Sequencing was carried out using PBMCs. The origin of the receptors is a man in his thirties or forties in good health and CMV-seronegative. Both conserved end residues are part of each CDR3. D genes are given only for firm matches. Rows give clone size only sometimes, using once, few, many, or a class for an expanded clone.

- TRBJ1-2 TRBV13 - CASSPFRRQGSYTF TGTGCCAGCAGCCCTTTCAGGAGGCAAGGGAGCTACACCTTC
- TRBJ2-5 TRBV5-1 - CASSLEQGGETQYF TGCGCCAGCAGCTTGGAGCAGGGAGGAGAGACCCAGTACTTC
- TRBJ2-5 TRBV6-1 - CASSEEGWRDGQETQYF TGTGCCAGCAGTGAAGAAGGTTGGAGGGATGGGCAAGAGACCCAGTACTTC
- TRBJ2-7 TRBV6-5 - CASSYGRGSYEQYF TGTGCCAGCAGTTACGGCAGGGGAAGCTACGAGCAGTACTTC
TRBD2 TRBJ2-7 TRBV4-2 - CASSQEATSVSYEQYF TGTGCCAGCAGCCAAGAGGCAACTAGCGTCTCCTACGAGCAGTACTTC
- TRBJ2-5 TRBV7-9 - CASRLETQYF TGTGCCAGCCGGTTAGAGACCCAGTACTTC
TRBD2 TRBJ2-1 TRBV7-9 - CASSLSSGRENEQFF TGTGCCAGCAGCTTATCCAGCGGGAGGGAGAATGAGCAGTTCTTC
TRBD1 TRBJ2-1 TRBV4-2 - CASSQGTGALSFEQFF TGTGCCAGCAGCCAGGGGACAGGGGCGCTAAGCTTTGAGCAGTTCTTC
- TRBJ1-5 TRBV5-8 - CASSRGSQPQHF TGTGCCAGCAGCCGGGGGAGTCAGCCCCAGCATTTT
- TRBJ1-2 TRBV5-1 once CASSLDRGENYGYTF TGCGCCAGCAGCTTGGATCGGGGGGAGAACTATGGCTACACCTTC
TRBD1 TRBJ2-7 TRBV5-6 - CASSSVGRGHNEQYF TGTGCCAGCAGCTCGGTAGGCAGGGGGCACAACGAGCAGTACTTC